This T cell receptor beta chain was profiled in a study of T cell repertoires in cytomegalovirus infection. Overall study: CMV infection and matching HLA type were both indicated by public TCR beta signatures.

One entry per CDR3 protein results from TCRdb running MiXCR on the reads. The sample has about 450,000 distinct CDR3 sequences, under 40% seen once. The length of the CDR3 is 15 residues. V lost 5 bases, J lost 1 base, and 15 bases lay in between. The germline gives CDR1 MNHEY, CDR2 SVGEGT. This chain links TRBV6-2 or TRBV6-3 with TRBJ2-7; D perhaps matches TRBD2 (6 bases). The sample comprised PBMCs. The receptor was derived from a human donor in good health (CMV status not recorded). Some clones in this sample may be carry-over from other donors' samples. The DNA of the CDR3 is TGTGCCAGCAGTCGCCCCTCCGGGAGATCCTACGAGCAGTACTTC. Translating it yields CASSRPSGRSYEQYF.